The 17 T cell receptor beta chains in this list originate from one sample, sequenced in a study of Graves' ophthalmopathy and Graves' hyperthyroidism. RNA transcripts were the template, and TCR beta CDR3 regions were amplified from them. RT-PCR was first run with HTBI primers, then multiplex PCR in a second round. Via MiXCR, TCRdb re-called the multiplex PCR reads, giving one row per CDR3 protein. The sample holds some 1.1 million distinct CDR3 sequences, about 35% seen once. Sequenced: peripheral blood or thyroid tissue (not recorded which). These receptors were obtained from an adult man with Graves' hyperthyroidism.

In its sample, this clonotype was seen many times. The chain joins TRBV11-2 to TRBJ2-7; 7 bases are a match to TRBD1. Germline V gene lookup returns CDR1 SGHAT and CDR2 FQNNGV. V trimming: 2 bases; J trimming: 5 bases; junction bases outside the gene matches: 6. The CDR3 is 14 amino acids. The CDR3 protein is CASSLKRGGHEQYF. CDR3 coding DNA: TGTGCCAGCAGCTTAAAAAGAGGGGGCCACGAGCAGTACTTC.

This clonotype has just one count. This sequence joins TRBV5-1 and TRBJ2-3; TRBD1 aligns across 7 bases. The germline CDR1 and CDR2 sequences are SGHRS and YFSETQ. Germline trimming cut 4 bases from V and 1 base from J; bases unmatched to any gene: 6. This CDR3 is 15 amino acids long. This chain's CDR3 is CASSRTGPRTDTQYF. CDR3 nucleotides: TGCGCCAGCAGCCGGACAGGACCCCGCACAGATACGCAGTATTTT.

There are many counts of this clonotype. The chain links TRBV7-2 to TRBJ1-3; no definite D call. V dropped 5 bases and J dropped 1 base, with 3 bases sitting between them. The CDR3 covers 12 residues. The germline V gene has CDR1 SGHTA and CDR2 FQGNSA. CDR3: CASSQSGNTIYF. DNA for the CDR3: TGTGCCAGCAGCCAGTCTGGAAACACCATATATTTT.

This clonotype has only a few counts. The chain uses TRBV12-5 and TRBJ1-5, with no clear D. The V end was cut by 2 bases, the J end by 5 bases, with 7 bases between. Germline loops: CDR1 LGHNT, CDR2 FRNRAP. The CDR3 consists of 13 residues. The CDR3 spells CASGLNGDQPQHF. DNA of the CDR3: TGTGCTAGTGGTTTGAATGGAGATCAGCCCCAGCATTTT.

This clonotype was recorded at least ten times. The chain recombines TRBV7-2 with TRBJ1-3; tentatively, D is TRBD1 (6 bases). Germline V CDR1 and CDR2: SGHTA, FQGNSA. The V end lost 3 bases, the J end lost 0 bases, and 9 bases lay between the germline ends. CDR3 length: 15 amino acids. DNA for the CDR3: TGTGCCAGCAGCTTGACAGGTGGCTCTGGAAACACCATATATTTT. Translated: CASSLTGGSGNTIYF.

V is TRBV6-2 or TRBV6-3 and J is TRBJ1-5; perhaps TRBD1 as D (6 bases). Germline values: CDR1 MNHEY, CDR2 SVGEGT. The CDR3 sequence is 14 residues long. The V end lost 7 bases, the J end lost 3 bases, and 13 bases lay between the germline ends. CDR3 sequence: CASNRGANNQPQHF. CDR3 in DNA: TGTGCCAGCAATCGGGGGGCTAACAATCAGCCCCAGCATTTT.

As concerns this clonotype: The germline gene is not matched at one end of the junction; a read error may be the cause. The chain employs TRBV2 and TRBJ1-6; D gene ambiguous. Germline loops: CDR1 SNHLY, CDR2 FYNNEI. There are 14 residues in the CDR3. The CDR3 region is CASSQGDLNSPLHF. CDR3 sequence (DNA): TGCGCCAGCAGCCAAGGCGATCTTAATTCACCCCTCCACTTT.

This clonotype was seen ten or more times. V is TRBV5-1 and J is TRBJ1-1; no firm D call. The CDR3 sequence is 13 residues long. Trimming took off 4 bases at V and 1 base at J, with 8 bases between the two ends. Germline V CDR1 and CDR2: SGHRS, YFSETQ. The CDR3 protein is CASSIRTNTEAFF. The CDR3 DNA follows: TGCGCCAGCAGCATACGGACGAACACTGAAGCTTTCTTT. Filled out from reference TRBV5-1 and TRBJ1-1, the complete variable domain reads KAGVTQTPRYLIKTRGQQVTLSCSPISGHRSVSWYQQTPGQGLQFLFEYFSETQRNKGNFPGRFSGRQFSNSRSEMNVSTLELGDSALYLCASSIRTNTEAFFGQGTRLTVV.

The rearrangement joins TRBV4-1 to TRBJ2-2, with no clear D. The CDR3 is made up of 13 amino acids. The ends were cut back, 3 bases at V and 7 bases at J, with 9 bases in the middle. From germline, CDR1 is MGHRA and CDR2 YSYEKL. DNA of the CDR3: TGCGCCAGCAGCCAGGTGTCTGGCGGGGAGCTGTTTTTT. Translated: CASSQVSGGELFF.

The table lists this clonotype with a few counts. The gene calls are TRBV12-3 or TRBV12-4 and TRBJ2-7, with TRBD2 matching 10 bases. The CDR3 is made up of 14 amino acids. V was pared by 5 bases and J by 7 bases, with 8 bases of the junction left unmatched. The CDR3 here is CASSKREGQSEQYF. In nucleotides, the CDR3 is TGTGCCAGCAGTAAGCGGGAGGGCCAATCGGAGCAGTACTTC.

Here the CDR3 reads CASSLVGGITDTQYF. CDR3 coding DNA: TGTGCCAGCAGCTTGGTTGGCGGGATAACAGATACGCAGTATTTT. V and J are TRBV5-6 and TRBJ2-3, with D possibly matching TRBD2 (6 bases). The germline V gene encodes CDR1 SGHDT and CDR2 YYEEEE. The CDR3 length is 15 residues. Deletions cut 0 bases from V and 3 bases from J, with 11 bases between.

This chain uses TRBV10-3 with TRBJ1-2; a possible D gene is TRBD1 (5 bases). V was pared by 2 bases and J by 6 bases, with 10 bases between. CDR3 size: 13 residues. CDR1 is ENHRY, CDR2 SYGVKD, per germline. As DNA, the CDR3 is TGTGCCATCAGTGAGGCATCGGGGGATGGCTACACCTTC. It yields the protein CAISEASGDGYTF.

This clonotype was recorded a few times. Written as DNA, the CDR3 is TGTGCCAGCAGTCCAGGGACAGTCCGTAGCAATCAGCCCCAGCATTTT. Residues: CASSPGTVRSNQPQHF. The V gene is TRBV11-2, the J gene TRBJ1-5; TRBD1 matches at 7 bases. The CDR3 is 16 residues long. V lost 6 bases to trimming and J lost 0 bases; unmatched junction nucleotides: 8. The germline V gene has CDR1 SGHAT and CDR2 FQNNGV.

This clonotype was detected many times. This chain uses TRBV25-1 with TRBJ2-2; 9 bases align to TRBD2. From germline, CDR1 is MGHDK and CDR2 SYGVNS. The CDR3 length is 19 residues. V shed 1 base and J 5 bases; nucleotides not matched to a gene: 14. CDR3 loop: CASSESAVKTSGNTGELFF. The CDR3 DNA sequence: TGTGCCAGCAGTGAATCCGCCGTAAAGACTAGCGGAAATACCGGGGAGCTGTTTTTT.

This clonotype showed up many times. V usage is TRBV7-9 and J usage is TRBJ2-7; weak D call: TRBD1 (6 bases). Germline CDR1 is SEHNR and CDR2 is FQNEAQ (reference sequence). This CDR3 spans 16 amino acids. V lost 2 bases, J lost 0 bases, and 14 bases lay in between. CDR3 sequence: CASSLPDRLSSYEQYF. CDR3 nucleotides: TGTGCCAGCAGCTTACCCGACAGGCTGAGCTCCTACGAGCAGTACTTC.

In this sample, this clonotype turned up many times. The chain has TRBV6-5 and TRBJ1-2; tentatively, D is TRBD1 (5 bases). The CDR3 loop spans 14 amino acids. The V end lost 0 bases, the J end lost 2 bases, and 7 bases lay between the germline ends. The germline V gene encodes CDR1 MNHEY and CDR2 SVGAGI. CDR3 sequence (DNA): TGTGCCAGCAGTTACTCGCCAGGGAACTATGGCTACACCTTC. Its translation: CASSYSPGNYGYTF.

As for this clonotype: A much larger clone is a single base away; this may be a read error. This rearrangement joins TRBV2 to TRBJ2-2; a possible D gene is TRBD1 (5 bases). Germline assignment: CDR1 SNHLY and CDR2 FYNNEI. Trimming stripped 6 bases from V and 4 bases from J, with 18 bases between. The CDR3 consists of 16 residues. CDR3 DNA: TGTGCCAGCAGGCAGGACAAGGGTAACCCCACCGGGGAGCTGTTTTTT. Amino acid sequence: CASRQDKGNPTGELFF.